The sequence of this T cell receptor beta chain was determined in a study of identifying expanded T cells in peripheral blood. Study observations and caveats: About 1.2 clones differed between technical replicates, versus around 16 and 19 over time. Variance in clone template counts between approximately 2-week samples significantly increased with total template count across all healthy donors.

Points on this clone: Its antigen is unidentified.

Germline CDR1 and CDR2: LNHDA and SQIVND (reference sequence). The CDR3 spans 12 residues. Deletions cut 4 bases from V and 5 bases from J, with 5 bases between. No infections or other immune events were documented during collection. Repertoires were generated with immunoSEQ multiplex PCR, while TCRdb's copy carries only in-frame clones and drops some. The sample carries under 90,000 clones, over 75% recorded once. The TCR originated in a person aged 18 to 75 in good health. This rearrangement joins TRBV19 to TRBJ2-2; D gene ambiguous. The specimen sequenced was blood. CDR3 DNA: TGTGCCAGTAGTAGCCGAACCGGGGAGCTGTTTTTT. This codes for CASSSRTGELFF.